Below, 9 T cell receptor beta chains from the same sample are listed, as sequenced in a study of cytomegalovirus exposure and HLA in healthy donors. The primer mix had 60 Vbeta and 13 Jbeta primers. Some clones are missing from TCRdb's copy, which holds only in-frame ones; the method was immunoSEQ multiplex PCR. With about 140,000 clones in the sample, the ten largest clones hold 2.2%. Input material: PBMCs. These receptor sequences come from a woman under 30 in good health and CMV-seronegative.

The chain joins TRBV6-1 to TRBJ2-5; D uncertain. CDR1 and CDR2 from the germline V gene are MNHNS and SASEGT. The CDR3 spans 15 residues. V was shortened by 2 bases and J by 6 bases, with 16 bases between the two germline ends. DNA of the CDR3: TGTGCCAGCAGTGAAACAGAAGTGCTCTGGCAGACCCAGTACTTC. It translates to CASSETEVLWQTQYF.

The CDR3 region is CASSSTTSGMDEQFF. The CDR3, as DNA: TGCGCCAGCAGCTCCACGACTAGCGGGATGGATGAGCAGTTCTTC. This chain uses TRBV5-1 with TRBJ2-1; 11 bases fit TRBD2. The CDR3 consists of 15 residues. With 3 bases clipped from V and 8 bases from J, the junction kept 7 bases outside the gene matches. Looked up from germline, CDR1 is SGHRS and CDR2 is YFSETQ.

The V call is TRBV29-1, the J call TRBJ2-5; 16 bases agree with TRBD2. V lost 5 bases to trimming and J lost 5 bases; unmatched junction nucleotides: 11. The CDR3 spans 17 residues. Per the germline V gene, CDR1 is SQVTM and CDR2 is ANQGSEA. The CDR3 sequence is CSVITLPGLAGGETQYF. Here the CDR3 DNA reads TGCAGCGTTATCACCCTCCCGGGACTAGCGGGGGGGGAGACCCAGTACTTC.

V is TRBV28 and J is TRBJ1-2, with D tentatively TRBD1 (6 bases). The V gene lost 4 bases and the J gene lost 1 base, with 10 bases spanning the gap. The CDR3 is 14 residues long. Germline V lookup: CDR1 MDHEN, CDR2 SYDVKM. DNA of the CDR3: TGTGCCAGCAGTTCGGAACAGGGTAACTATGGCTACACCTTC. Translating gives CASSSEQGNYGYTF.

CDR3 in amino acids: CASCGGNTEAFF. CDR3 nucleotide sequence: TGTGCCAGTTGCGGGGGGAACACTGAAGCTTTCTTT. The V call is TRBV27, the J call TRBJ1-1; TRBD1 is a possible D gene (5 bases). Germline values: CDR1 MNHEY, CDR2 SMNVEV (reference sequence). The V end lost 9 bases, the J end lost 1 base, and 9 bases lay between the germline ends. CDR3 length: 12 residues.

The CDR3 DNA reads TGTGCCACCAAGACAGGACCCAGCACAGATACGCAGTATTTT. It translates to CATKTGPSTDTQYF. The chain employs TRBV10-3 and TRBJ2-3; tentatively, D is TRBD1 (6 bases). Trimming shortened V by 10 bases and J by 0 bases, and 14 bases separated the two germline ends. In germline, CDR1 is ENHRY, CDR2 SYGVKD. The CDR3 has 14 amino acids.

The chain combines TRBV27 with TRBJ2-5; D might be TRBD1 (6 bases). The CDR3 sequence is 13 residues long. CDR1 is MNHEY and CDR2 is SMNVEV in the germline V gene (reference sequence). The V and J ends lost 2 bases and 9 bases respectively, with 13 bases between them. DNA of the CDR3: TGTGCCAGCAGTTTACGCTCAGGGGTGCCCCAGTACTTC. Its protein is CASSLRSGVPQYF.

The rearrangement links TRBV18 to TRBJ1-1; D gene ambiguous. The V gene lost 5 bases and the J gene lost 2 bases, with 18 bases spanning the gap. Germline CDR1 and CDR2: KGHSH and LQKENI. This CDR3 region has 16 residues. The CDR3: CASSTAPAGSNTEAFF. The CDR3 DNA reads TGTGCCAGCTCAACGGCCCCCGCGGGATCCAACACTGAAGCTTTCTTT. Full variable domain (rest looked up from reference TRBV18 and TRBJ1-1): NAGVMQNPRHLVRRRGQEARLRCSPMKGHSHVYWYRQLPEEGLKFMVYLQKENIIDESGMPKERFSAEFPKEGPSILRIQQVVRGDSAAYFCASSTAPAGSNTEAFFGQGTRLTVV.

The J gene is TRBJ2-1, the V gene TRBV4-1; 7 bases are a match to TRBD2. J lost 3 bases, V lost 4 bases, and 12 bases had no gene match. The CDR3 consists of 17 residues. CDR1 is MGHRA, CDR2 YSYEKL, per germline. The CDR3 region is CASSLPLGGEFYNEQFF. For the CDR3, the DNA is TGCGCCAGCAGCCTTCCCCTTGGGGGGGAGTTCTACAATGAGCAGTTCTTC.